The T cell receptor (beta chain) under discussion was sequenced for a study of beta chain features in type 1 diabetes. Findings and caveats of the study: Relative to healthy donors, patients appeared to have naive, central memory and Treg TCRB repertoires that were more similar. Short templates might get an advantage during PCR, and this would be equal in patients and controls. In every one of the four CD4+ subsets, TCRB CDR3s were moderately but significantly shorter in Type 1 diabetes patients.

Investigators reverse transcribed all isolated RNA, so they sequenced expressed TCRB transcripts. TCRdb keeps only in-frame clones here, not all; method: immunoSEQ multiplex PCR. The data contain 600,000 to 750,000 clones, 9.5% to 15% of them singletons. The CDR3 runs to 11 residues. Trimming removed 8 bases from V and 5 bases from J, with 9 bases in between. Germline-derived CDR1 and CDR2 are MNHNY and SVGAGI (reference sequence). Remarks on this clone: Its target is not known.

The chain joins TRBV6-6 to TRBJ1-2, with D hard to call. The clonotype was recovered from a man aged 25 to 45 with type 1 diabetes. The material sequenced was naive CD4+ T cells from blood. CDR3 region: CASSSNYGYTF. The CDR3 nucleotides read TGTGCCAGCTCGTCGAATTATGGCTACACCTTC.